This passage covers 32 T cell receptor beta chains from one sample sequenced in a study of blood T cell repertoires in COVID-19. This table comes from immunoSEQ multiplex PCR, and its TCRdb copy is limited to in-frame clones, with some not included. The sample contains some 60,000 clones, around 92% of which appear only once. What was sequenced was peripheral blood. The receptors stem from a man between 60 and 70 years old with acute or convalescent COVID-19.

This clone was seen more than once but under ten times. In DNA form, the CDR3 reads TGCGCCAGCAGCGTCACGACGGGAGGCGGGAACACTGAAGCTTTCTTT. Encoded protein: CASSVTTGGGNTEAFF. The rearrangement links TRBV5-1 to TRBJ1-1, with D unresolved. Germline V gives CDR1 SGHRS, CDR2 YFSETQ. This CDR3 is 16 amino acids long. Trimming stripped 4 bases from V and 1 base from J, with 17 bases between.

The CDR3 region has the DNA TGTGCCAGCAGTTTGGGACACCTTAATTCACCCCTCCACTTT. It translates to CASSLGHLNSPLHF. J is TRBJ1-6 and V is TRBV27; maybe TRBD1 (6 bases). The CDR3 extends over 14 amino acids. Germline V gives CDR1 MNHEY, CDR2 SMNVEV (reference sequence). Deletions cut 3 bases from V and 6 bases from J, with 9 bases between.

The V and J genes are TRBV30 and TRBJ1-3; a possible D gene is TRBD1 (5 bases). V gave up 2 bases and J gave up 3 bases, with 14 bases separating them. Germline values: CDR1 GTSNPN, CDR2 SVGIG (reference sequence). This CDR3 spans 15 amino acids. This CDR3 reads CAWSTAPGNGNTIYF. In nucleotides, the CDR3 is TGTGCCTGGAGTACCGCCCCAGGGAATGGAAACACCATATATTTT.

This clone has only one observation. The junction and the germline gene differ at one end; a read error may be behind it. The V and J genes are TRBV28 and TRBJ2-3; possible D gene TRBD2, 5 bases. CDR1 MDHEN and CDR2 SYDVKM come from the germline V gene. The length of the CDR3 is 13 residues. This CDR3 is CASSFASKDTQYF. Here the CDR3 DNA reads TGTGCCAGCAGTTTCGCTAGCAAAGATACGCAGTATTTT.

V usage is TRBV10-3 and J usage is TRBJ1-2; perhaps TRBD1 as D (6 bases). The CDR3 totals 14 residues. Trimming pared 4 bases from V and 7 bases from J, leaving 16 bases between. Germline assignment: CDR1 ENHRY and CDR2 SYGVKD. CDR3 bases: TGTGCCATCAGTGGGGACATCGAGTCGGGTGGCTACACCTTC. This translates into CAISGDIESGGYTF.

The chain is built from TRBV30 and TRBJ2-7; 8 nucleotides agree with TRBD2. Germline loops: CDR1 GTSNPN, CDR2 SVGIG (reference sequence). V gave up 0 bases and J gave up 5 bases; unmatched junction bases: 6. This CDR3 has 14 residues. The CDR3 coding sequence is TGTGCCTGGAGTGTTGGAGCGGGAGTACACGAGCAGTACTTC. It translates to CAWSVGAGVHEQYF.

The genes are TRBV7-2 and TRBJ2-5; TRBD1 matches at 10 bases. The length of the CDR3 is 14 residues. Germline V CDR1 and CDR2: SGHTA, FQGNSA. The trim removed 5 bases at V and 5 bases at J, leaving 5 bases unmatched. CDR3 region: CASSRTGGKETQYF. CDR3 in DNA: TGTGCCAGCAGCCGGACAGGGGGAAAGGAGACCCAGTACTTC.

The table lists this clone with a few counts. The gene calls are TRBV3-1 (or the pseudogene TRBV3-2) and TRBJ2-2; D might be TRBD2 (6 bases). Trimming removed 2 bases from V and 8 bases from J, with 18 bases in between. The CDR3 totals 16 residues. CDR1 and CDR2 (germline): LGHDT, YNNKEL (reference sequence). As DNA, the CDR3 is TGTGCCAGCAGCCAACCCGGGACTTGGGTTGAGGGGGAGCTGTTTTTT. It is translated as CASSQPGTWVEGELFF.

The sample holds a few counts of this clone. The chain is built from TRBV6-5 and TRBJ1-1; D ambiguous. Trimming removed 4 bases from V and 4 bases from J, with 7 bases in between. Germline V gene lookup returns CDR1 MNHEY and CDR2 SVGAGI. The CDR3 runs to 12 residues. CDR3 sequence reads: CASSSEVTEAFF. In DNA form, the CDR3 reads TGTGCCAGCAGTTCTGAGGTCACTGAAGCTTTCTTT.

The chain carries TRBV5-1 and TRBJ2-7; weak D call: TRBD1 (6 bases). The germline V gene encodes CDR1 SGHRS and CDR2 YFSETQ. This CDR3 comprises 17 residues. V lost 4 bases to trimming and J lost 3 bases, with 23 bases between them. The CDR3, as DNA: TGCGCCAGCAGCCCCATTCCCCTAGGGGGAGAAAACTACGAGCAGTACTTC. Protein product: CASSPIPLGGENYEQYF.

DNA for the CDR3: TGTGCCAGCAGCCAAACGGGACAGTCCTACGAGCAGTACTTC. It encodes CASSQTGQSYEQYF. The chain has TRBV7-9 and TRBJ2-7; 7 nucleotides line up with TRBD1. Germline lookup yields CDR1 SEHNR and CDR2 FQNEAQ (reference sequence). Germline trimming cut 5 bases from V and 1 base from J; bases unmatched to any gene: 5. The CDR3 runs to 14 residues.

The genes are TRBV18 and TRBJ2-3, with 8 bases identical to TRBD2. This CDR3 is built from 13 residues. V lost 6 bases to trimming and J lost 5 bases; unmatched junction nucleotides: 4. The germline V gene encodes CDR1 KGHSH and CDR2 LQKENI. CDR3 DNA: TGTGCCAGCTCCCGGCGGGGGGAAGATACGCAGTATTTT. This codes for CASSRRGEDTQYF.

The genes are TRBV6-1 and TRBJ1-5, with D unclear. CDR3 length equals 15 residues. The V gene's germline CDR1 is MNHNS and CDR2 SASEGT. V lost 0 bases, J lost 3 bases, and 9 bases lay in between. The DNA of the CDR3 is TGTGCCAGCAGTGAAGCGCCAGGAAACAATCAGCCCCAGCATTTT. Protein product: CASSEAPGNNQPQHF.

The chain links TRBV7-6 to TRBJ2-7, with 8 bases fitting TRBD2. The trim removed 2 bases at V and 6 bases at J, leaving 9 bases unmatched. This CDR3 region has 15 residues. CDR1 and CDR2 from the germline V gene are SGHVS and FNYEAQ. Here the CDR3 reads CASSLKAGEGGEQYF. The CDR3 DNA is TGTGCCAGCAGCTTAAAAGCGGGAGAAGGAGGCGAGCAGTACTTC.

The chain couples TRBV14 to TRBJ2-6; tentative D call: TRBD1 (5 bases). Looked up from germline, CDR1 is SGHDN and CDR2 is FVKESK. V was pared by 1 base and J by 4 bases, with 14 bases between. The CDR3 has 17 amino acids. CDR3: CASSQGIGRVGANVLTF. The DNA of the CDR3 is TGTGCCAGCAGCCAAGGGATCGGCAGGGTCGGGGCCAACGTCCTGACTTTC.

With regard to this clone: Compared with germline, one end of the junction differs, possibly owing to a read error. The CDR3 loop reads CATGTGPNSLLHF. The CDR3 DNA sequence: TGTGCCACAGGGACAGGGCCAAATTCACTCCTCCACTTT. This chain joins TRBV7-2 and TRBJ1-6; 9 positions match TRBD1. In germline, CDR1 is SGHTA, CDR2 FQGNSA. The CDR3 is made up of 13 amino acids.

J is TRBJ2-3 and V is TRBV2; 7 bases are shared with TRBD2. The CDR3 loop spans 15 amino acids. Germline lookup yields CDR1 SNHLY and CDR2 FYNNEI. Losses at the gene ends were 2 bases for V and 2 bases for J; bases not matched to a gene: 4. CDR3 amino acids: CASSESAGDTDTQYF. The CDR3 nucleotides are TGTGCCAGCAGTGAATCTGCGGGGGACACAGATACGCAGTATTTT.

This chain connects TRBV9 to TRBJ1-5; D is perhaps TRBD1 (5 bases). The germline CDR1 and CDR2 sequences are SGDLS and YYNGEE. With 0 bases removed from V and 6 bases from J, the gap between germline ends came to 10 bases. This CDR3 has 14 residues. CDR3 bases: TGTGCCAGCAGCGTAGGTCAGGGTGGTCAGCCCCAGCATTTT. This encodes CASSVGQGGQPQHF.

This clone has just a few counts. The chain combines TRBV19 with TRBJ2-2; D possibly corresponds to TRBD1 (5 bases). From germline, CDR1 is LNHDA and CDR2 SQIVND (reference sequence). The V end was cut by 3 bases, the J end by 3 bases, with 11 bases between. This CDR3 is 15 amino acids long. This chain's CDR3 is CASSMLGADTGELFF. The CDR3 DNA is TGTGCCAGTAGTATGCTAGGGGCCGACACCGGGGAGCTGTTTTTT.

This chain uses TRBV29-1 with TRBJ1-1, with TRBD1 identical over 8 bases. CDR1 and CDR2 (germline): SQVTM, ANQGSEA. The length of the CDR3 is 13 residues. V was clipped by 7 bases and J by 0 bases; unmatched bases: 4. DNA of the CDR3: TGCAGCGCCGACAGGGGAGTGAACACTGAAGCTTTCTTT. This sequence encodes CSADRGVNTEAFF. The complete variable domain, with remaining parts taken from reference TRBV29-1 and TRBJ1-1, reads SAVISQKPSRDICQRGTSLTIQCQVDSQVTMMFWYRQQPGQSLTLIATANQGSEATYESGFVIDKFPISRPNLTFSTLTVSNMSPEDSSIYLCSADRGVNTEAFFGQGTRLTVV.

J is TRBJ2-3 and V is TRBV10-3; TRBD2 is a possible D gene (5 bases). The CDR3 has 15 residues. V lost 3 bases and J 7 bases, leaving 17 bases between the germline ends. The germline gives CDR1 ENHRY, CDR2 SYGVKD. The CDR3 protein is CAISEIASQIHTQYF. The CDR3 nucleotides read TGTGCCATCAGTGAAATAGCGAGTCAGATCCATACGCAGTATTTT.

This chain connects TRBV9 to TRBJ1-4; D is possibly TRBD1 (5 bases). The V and J ends lost 4 bases and 1 base respectively, with 11 bases between them. This CDR3 is built from 15 residues. CDR1 is SGDLS and CDR2 is YYNGEE in the germline V gene. CDR3 bases: TGTGCCAGCAGCATCGTCGGGGGAACTAATGAAAAACTGTTTTTT. It encodes CASSIVGGTNEKLFF.

J is TRBJ1-2 and V is TRBV5-1; 9 bases fit TRBD1. The trim removed 3 bases at V and 5 bases at J, leaving 5 bases unmatched. CDR1 and CDR2 from the germline V gene are SGHRS and YFSETQ. The CDR3 totals 14 residues. The CDR3 DNA is TGCGCCAGCAGCTGGGACAGGGAGTGGTATGGCTACACCTTC. This sequence encodes CASSWDREWYGYTF. Full variable domain (remainder filled in from reference TRBV5-1 and TRBJ1-2): KAGVTQTPRYLIKTRGQQVTLSCSPISGHRSVSWYQQTPGQGLQFLFEYFSETQRNKGNFPGRFSGRQFSNSRSEMNVSTLELGDSALYLCASSWDREWYGYTFGSGTRLTVV.

In its sample, this clone was seen a few times. The chain links TRBV7-9 to TRBJ2-5, with TRBD1 matching 7 bases. The V segment lost 1 base and the J segment 4 bases; nucleotides outside the gene matches: 0. The CDR3 loop spans 13 amino acids. Germline CDR1 is SEHNR and CDR2 is FQNEAQ (reference sequence). This CDR3 is CASSLDRGETQYF. The CDR3 bases are TGTGCCAGCAGCTTAGACAGGGGAGAGACCCAGTACTTC.

The rearrangement links TRBV11-2 to TRBJ1-1; possibly TRBD1 for D (5 bases). The CDR3 loop spans 16 amino acids. Trimming removed 4 bases from V and 1 base from J, with 16 bases in between. Looked up from germline, CDR1 is SGHAT and CDR2 is FQNNGV. The CDR3 DNA sequence: TGTGCCAGCAGCTCCCCTTCGGGACTGTGGAACACTGAAGCTTTCTTT. This gives the protein CASSSPSGLWNTEAFF. Full variable domain (outside the CDR3, taken from reference TRBV11-2 and TRBJ1-1): EAGVAQSPRYKIIEKRQSVAFWCNPISGHATLYWYQQILGQGPKLLIQFQNNGVVDDSQLPKDRFSAERLKGVDSTLKIQPAKLEDSAVYLCASSSPSGLWNTEAFFGQGTRLTVV.

This clone was seen a few times. The CDR3 DNA reads TGCGCCAGCAGCTTCCGACTCTCGGGAGGTTACGAGCAGTACTTC. This codes for CASSFRLSGGYEQYF. V and J are TRBV5-1 and TRBJ2-7, with 7 bases lining up with TRBD2. The CDR3 has 15 amino acids. With 2 bases clipped from V and 4 bases from J, the junction kept 9 bases outside the gene matches. Per the germline V gene, CDR1 is SGHRS and CDR2 is YFSETQ.

The DNA for the CDR3 is TGTGCCAGCAGTTCCATCCTAGACAGGGGATATTCACCCCTCCACTTT. This codes for CASSSILDRGYSPLHF. The genes are TRBV28 and TRBJ1-6; 8 bases are a match to TRBD1. The V gene's germline CDR1 is MDHEN and CDR2 SYDVKM. V dropped 4 bases and J dropped 8; count of bases not matched to a gene: 10. This CDR3 has 16 residues.

The chain couples TRBV11-2 to TRBJ2-5; the match to TRBD2 covers 11 bases. V trimming: 5 bases; J trimming: 4 bases; junction bases outside the gene matches: 9. The CDR3 is 16 residues long. Per the germline V gene, CDR1 is SGHAT and CDR2 is FQNNGV. The CDR3 DNA reads TGTGCCAGCAGCCCGAGACTAGCGGGAAGGGGAGAGACCCAGTACTTC. Translated, it gives CASSPRLAGRGETQYF.

The chain joins TRBV4-1 to TRBJ2-5; 13 bases map to TRBD2. CDR3 length: 18 residues. Per germline, CDR1 MGHRA and CDR2 YSYEKL. J lost 1 base, V lost 1 base, and 6 bases had no gene match. The chain's CDR3 is CASSQVGLAGAPQETQYF. The CDR3 nucleotides read TGCGCCAGCAGCCAAGTCGGACTAGCGGGAGCCCCCCAAGAGACCCAGTACTTC.

The chain combines TRBV10-3 with TRBJ2-5; TRBD1 matches at 10 bases. The V gene's germline CDR1 is ENHRY and CDR2 SYGVKD. There are 16 residues in the CDR3. Losses at the gene ends were 6 bases for V and 4 bases for J; bases not matched to a gene: 11. The CDR3 DNA follows: TGTGCCATCAGCATACGGAAAGGACAGGGGGTAGAGACCCAGTACTTC. Its protein product is CAISIRKGQGVETQYF.

This chain connects TRBV24-1 to TRBJ2-5; the match to TRBD1 covers 8 bases. Germline values: CDR1 KGHDR, CDR2 SFDVKD. The CDR3 has 16 residues. V lost 3 bases to trimming and J lost 1 base; unmatched junction nucleotides: 6. The CDR3 spells CATSDPRQGFQETQYF. As DNA, the CDR3 is TGTGCCACCAGTGATCCCAGACAGGGGTTCCAAGAGACCCAGTACTTC.

The CDR3 DNA reads TGTGCTAGTGGTTTGTTAATAGCGGGCTACAATGAGCAGTTCTTC. This gives the protein CASGLLIAGYNEQFF. The chain joins TRBV12-5 to TRBJ2-1; TRBD2 agrees at 7 bases. Per germline, CDR1 LGHNT and CDR2 FRNRAP. The CDR3 contains 15 residues. V lost 2 bases to trimming and J lost 3 bases; unmatched junction nucleotides: 4. The variable domain in full, with the rest retrieved from reference TRBV12-5 and TRBJ2-1, is DARVTQTPRHKVTEMGQEVTMRCQPILGHNTVFWYRQTMMQGLELLAYFRNRAPLDDSGMPKDRFSAEMPDATLATLKIQPSEPRDSAVYFCASGLLIAGYNEQFFGPGTRLTVL.